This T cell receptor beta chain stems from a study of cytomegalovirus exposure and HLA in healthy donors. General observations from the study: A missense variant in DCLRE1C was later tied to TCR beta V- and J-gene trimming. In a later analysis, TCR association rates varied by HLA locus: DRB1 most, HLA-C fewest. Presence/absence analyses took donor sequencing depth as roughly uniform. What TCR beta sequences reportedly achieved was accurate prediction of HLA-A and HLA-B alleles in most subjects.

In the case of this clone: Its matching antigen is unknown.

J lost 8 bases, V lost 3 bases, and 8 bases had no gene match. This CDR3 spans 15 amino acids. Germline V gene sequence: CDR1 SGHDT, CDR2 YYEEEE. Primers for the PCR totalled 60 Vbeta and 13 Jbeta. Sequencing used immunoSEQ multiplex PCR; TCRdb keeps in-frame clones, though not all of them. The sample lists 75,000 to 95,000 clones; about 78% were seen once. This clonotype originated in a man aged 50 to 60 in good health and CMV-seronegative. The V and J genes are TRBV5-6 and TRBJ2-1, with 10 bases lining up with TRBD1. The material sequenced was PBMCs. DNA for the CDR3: TGTGCCAGCAGCTACCCGGGACAGGGGAGGGATGAGCAGTTCTTC. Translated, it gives CASSYPGQGRDEQFF.